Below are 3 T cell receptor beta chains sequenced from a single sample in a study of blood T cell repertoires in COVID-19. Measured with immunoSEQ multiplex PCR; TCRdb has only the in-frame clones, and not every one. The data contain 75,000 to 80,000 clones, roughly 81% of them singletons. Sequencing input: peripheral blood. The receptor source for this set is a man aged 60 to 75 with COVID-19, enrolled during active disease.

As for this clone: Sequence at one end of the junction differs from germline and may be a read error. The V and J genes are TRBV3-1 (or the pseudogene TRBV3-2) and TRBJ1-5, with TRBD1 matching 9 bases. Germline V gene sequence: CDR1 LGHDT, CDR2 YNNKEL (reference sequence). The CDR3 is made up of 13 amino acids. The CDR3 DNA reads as TGTGCCAGCAGCCACTCCCCCGGGACAGGGATGTATTTT. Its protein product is CASSHSPGTGMYF.

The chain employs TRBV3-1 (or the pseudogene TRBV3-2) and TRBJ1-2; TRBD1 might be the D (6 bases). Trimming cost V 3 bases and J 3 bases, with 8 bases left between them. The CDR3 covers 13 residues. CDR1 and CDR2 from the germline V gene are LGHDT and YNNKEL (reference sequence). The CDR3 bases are TGTGCCAGCAGCCAGAGGACAGACTATGGCTACACCTTC. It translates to CASSQRTDYGYTF.

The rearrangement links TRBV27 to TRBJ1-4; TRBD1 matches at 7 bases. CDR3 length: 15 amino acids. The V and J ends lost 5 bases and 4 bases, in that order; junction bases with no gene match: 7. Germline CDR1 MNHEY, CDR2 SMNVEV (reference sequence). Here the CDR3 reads CASSQRTGVNEKLFF. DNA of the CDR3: TGTGCCAGCAGTCAAAGGACAGGAGTTAATGAAAAACTGTTTTTT.